This T cell receptor beta chain stems from a study of shared clonotypes between healthy human individuals. Each subset's genomic DNA was shared equally among a number of immunoSEQ plates. Measured with immunoSEQ multiplex PCR; TCRdb has only the in-frame clones, and not every one. This table holds 2 million to 2.5 million clones, around 95% found once. This CDR3 has 13 residues. The ends lost 6 bases at V and 8 bases at J; junction bases unmatched: 7. In germline, CDR1 is ENHRY, CDR2 SYGVKD. This clone came up a few times. Its antigen remains unidentified. Whole-study findings and limits: Naive subsets, compared against memory subsets, generally had larger estimated richness values.

Nashville, Tennessee was home to all donors, each a Caucasian adult. The sequence came from a man aged 18 to 30 in good health. Specimen: naive CD4+ T cells sorted from blood. Subset: CD45RA+ positively selected. V is TRBV10-3 and J is TRBJ1-2; the match to TRBD1 covers 9 bases. CDR3 region: CAISLGQGEGYTF. Written as DNA, the CDR3 is TGTGCCATCAGCCTGGGACAGGGTGAAGGCTACACCTTC.